Below, one T cell receptor (beta chain) is given with its context. These data belong to a study of T-cell reconstitution after alpha-beta-depleted transplantation in children. Between the trimmed V and J ends, which lost 2 bases and 2 bases, there was a span of 6 bases. The CDR3 spans 13 residues. From germline, CDR1 is WSHSY and CDR2 SAAADI. Preparation of the TCRbeta library was carried out with unique molecular identifiers. TCRdb passed the PCR reads through MiXCR, listing each CDR3 protein once. The table shows roughly 500,000 distinct CDR3 sequences, with about 18% occurring only once. Sequenced material: PBMCs from the stem cell graft donor, taken from the stem cell graft. This chain uses TRBV10-2 with TRBJ2-5; D ambiguous. The sequence came from a human donor who donated a stem cell graft to a child with acute lymphoblastic leukemia. The CDR3 DNA reads TGCGCCAGCAGTGAGAACCGGCAAGAGACCCAGTACTTC. Its translation is CASSENRQETQYF.